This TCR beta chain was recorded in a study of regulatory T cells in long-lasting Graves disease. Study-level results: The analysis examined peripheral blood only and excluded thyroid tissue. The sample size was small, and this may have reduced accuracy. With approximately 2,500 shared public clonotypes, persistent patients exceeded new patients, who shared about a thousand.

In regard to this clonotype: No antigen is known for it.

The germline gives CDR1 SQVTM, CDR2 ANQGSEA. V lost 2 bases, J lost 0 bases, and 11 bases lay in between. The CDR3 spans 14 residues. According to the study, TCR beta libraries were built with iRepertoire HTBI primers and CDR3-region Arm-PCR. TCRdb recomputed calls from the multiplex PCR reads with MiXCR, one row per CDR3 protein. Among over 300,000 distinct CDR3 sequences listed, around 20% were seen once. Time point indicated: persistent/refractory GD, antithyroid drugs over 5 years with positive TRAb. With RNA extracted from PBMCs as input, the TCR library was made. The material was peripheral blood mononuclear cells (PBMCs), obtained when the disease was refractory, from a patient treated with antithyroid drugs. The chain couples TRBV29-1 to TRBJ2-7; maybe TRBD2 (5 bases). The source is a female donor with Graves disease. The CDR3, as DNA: TGCAGCGTTGAATTGGACTCGAGCTCCTACGAGCAGTACTTC. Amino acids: CSVELDSSSYEQYF.